This TCR beta chain appears in the sequencing data of a study of shared clonotypes between healthy human individuals. Notes on the study in general: Across subsets, estimated richness was generally greater for naive than for memory populations. Depth of sequencing was expected to influence donor clonotype sharing. The study's rarefaction showed incomplete sorted-subset sequencing despite large depth.

Germline CDR1 MNHEY, CDR2 SMNVEV (reference sequence). The CDR3 length is 18 residues. J lost 6 bases, V lost 8 bases, and 25 bases had no gene match. Generated by immunoSEQ multiplex PCR, the TCRdb table keeps only in-frame clones and is missing some. The sample has about 1.1 million clones, approximately 77% seen once. Negatively enriched CD4+ T cells were divided by CD45RA into naive and memory. Notes on this clone: Its antigen is currently unknown.

The receptor was isolated from a young man in good health. Some clones in this sample may be carry-over from other donors' samples. Sequenced: memory CD4+ T cells from PBMCs. Subset denoted: CD45RA-negative fraction. The V and J genes are TRBV27 and TRBJ2-7; 7 nucleotides line up with TRBD1. In DNA form, the CDR3 reads TGTGCCAGCCGACCCCTCCATCGCTCGACAGGGTTGTTGGGCGAGCAGTACTTC. Amino acid sequence: CASRPLHRSTGLLGEQYF.